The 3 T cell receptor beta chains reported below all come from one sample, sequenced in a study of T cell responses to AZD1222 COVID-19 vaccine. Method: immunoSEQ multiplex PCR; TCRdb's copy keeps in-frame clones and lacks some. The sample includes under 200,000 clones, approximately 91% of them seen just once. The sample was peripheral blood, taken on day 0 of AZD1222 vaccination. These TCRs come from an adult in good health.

The CDR3 nucleotides read TGTGCCAGCAGCTCCACCGGGTCCCTAAAAGCTTTCTTT. It is translated as CASSSTGSLKAFF. The chain has TRBV5-4 and TRBJ1-1; no firm D call. Germline CDR1 reads SGHNT; CDR2 reads YYREEE (reference sequence). The CDR3 runs to 13 residues. V dropped 3 bases and J dropped 9 bases, with 15 bases sitting between them.

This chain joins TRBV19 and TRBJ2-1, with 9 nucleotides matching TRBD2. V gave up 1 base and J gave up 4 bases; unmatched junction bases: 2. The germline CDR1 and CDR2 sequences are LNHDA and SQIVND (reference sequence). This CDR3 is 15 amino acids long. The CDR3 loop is CASSIAAGGYNEQFF. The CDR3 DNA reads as TGTGCCAGTAGTATAGCAGCGGGAGGTTACAATGAGCAGTTCTTC.

The CDR3 DNA reads TGTGCCAGCAGTTACGTGTTGTTCAATGAGCAGTTCTTC. Translation: CASSYVLFNEQFF. The chain joins TRBV6-2 or TRBV6-3 to TRBJ2-1; D remains unclear. This CDR3 comprises 13 residues. Germline V gene data show CDR1 as MNHEY and CDR2 as SVGEGT. V dropped 2 bases and J dropped 6 bases, with 8 bases sitting between them.